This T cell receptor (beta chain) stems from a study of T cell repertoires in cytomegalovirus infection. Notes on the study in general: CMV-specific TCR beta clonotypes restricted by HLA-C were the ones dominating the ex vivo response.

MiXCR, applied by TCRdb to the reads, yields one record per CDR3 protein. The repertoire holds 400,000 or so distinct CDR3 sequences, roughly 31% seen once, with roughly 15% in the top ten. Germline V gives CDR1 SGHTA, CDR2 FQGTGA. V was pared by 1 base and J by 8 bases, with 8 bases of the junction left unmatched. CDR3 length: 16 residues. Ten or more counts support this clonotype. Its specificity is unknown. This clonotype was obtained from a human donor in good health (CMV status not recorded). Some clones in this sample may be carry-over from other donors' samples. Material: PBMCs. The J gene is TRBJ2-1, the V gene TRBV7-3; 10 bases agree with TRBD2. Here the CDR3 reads CASSLRKSGGADEQFF. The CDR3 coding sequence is TGTGCCAGCAGCTTAAGGAAAAGCGGGGGGGCCGATGAGCAGTTCTTC. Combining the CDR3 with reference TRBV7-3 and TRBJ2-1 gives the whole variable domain GAGVSQTPSNKVTEKGKYVELRCDPISGHTALYWYRQSLGQGPEFLIYFQGTGAADDSGLPNDRFFAVRPEGSVSTLKIQRTERGDSAVYLCASSLRKSGGADEQFFGPGTRLTVL.